Listed below are T cell receptor beta chains from one sample, sequenced in a study of spatial heterogeneity in lung cancer. TCRdb re-derived calls from the 5' RACE reads in MiXCR, one entry per CDR3 protein. The sample lists 20,000 to 30,000 distinct CDR3 sequences; roughly 10% were seen once. The input for sequencing was lung tumor tissue, taken at surgery. The source is a male donor with early-stage non-small cell lung cancer. The conserved cysteine and the conserved F or W are not part of the CDR3 here.

j_gene	v_gene	CDR3aa
TRBJ2-1	TRBV5-1	ASSLELYRTLGNEQF
TRBJ1-5	TRBV5-5	ASSIGSSSNQPQH
TRBJ2-3	TRBV5-6	ASSGRAAGGTDTQY
TRBJ1-1	TRBV7-9	ASSLSLAGLGMAF
TRBJ1-2	TRBV19	ASTSSGQGAFGYT
TRBJ2-2	TRBV7-3	ASSLRRYGELF
TRBJ2-4	TRBV29-1	SGGDPKNIQY
TRBJ2-7	TRBV7-9	ASSLFRRGGRSYEQY
TRBJ2-4	TRBV23-1	ASTAGGTWAKNIQY
TRBJ2-7	TRBV29-1	SVRREFEQY
TRBJ2-1	TRBV12-3/TRBV12-4	ASSYDSTSGGTDEQF
TRBJ2-6	TRBV27	ASSLWAGGSGANVLT
TRBJ1-1	TRBV28	ASSPGYGISVNTEAF
TRBJ2-5	TRBV28	ASRTRGKAKGETQY
TRBJ2-2	TRBV12-3/TRBV12-4	ASYTGNTGELF
TRBJ2-7	TRBV7-9	ASSSRQGEGEQY
TRBJ2-3	TRBV10-3	AISARGDEDTQY
TRBJ2-4	TRBV6-5	ASSYRSGTSKNIQY
TRBJ2-2	TRBV6-5	ASKGLAVDTGELF
TRBJ1-3	TRBV7-2	ASSGPRRTSGNTIY
TRBJ2-3	TRBV29-1	SVAPQVSTDTQY
TRBJ2-1	TRBV27	ASAPTGQGAHEQF
TRBJ2-7	TRBV28	ASSLVSSSFSGRGSQY
TRBJ1-3	TRBV6-2/TRBV6-3	ASSFGQYSGNTIY
TRBJ2-1	TRBV2	ASSPYLEQF
TRBJ1-2	TRBV20-1	SASSRSYGYT
TRBJ2-7	TRBV28	ASSLSAGASYEQY
TRBJ2-3	TRBV28	ASKPTGFSTDTQY
TRBJ2-1	TRBV27	ASSDRQGPYNEQF
TRBJ2-7	TRBV18	ASLPPGAVGEQY
TRBJ2-2	TRBV7-6	ASSRDGMNTGELF
TRBJ1-5	TRBV6-1	ASSEPGQGKNQPQH
TRBJ2-7	TRBV20-1	SALLRTSAGQY
TRBJ2-1	TRBV7-2	ASKAGGSYNEQF
TRBJ2-3	TRBV4-3	ASSQDGQGDTQY
TRBJ2-3	TRBV2	ASSEGGLTDTQY